One sample yielded the 26 T cell receptor beta chains listed below, sequenced in a study of cytomegalovirus exposure and HLA in healthy donors. The primer mix had 60 Vbeta and 13 Jbeta primers. Repertoires were generated with immunoSEQ multiplex PCR, while TCRdb's copy carries only in-frame clones and drops some. The repertoire holds approximately 180,000 clones, more than 75% seen once, with less than 0.3% in the top ten. The sample consisted of PBMCs. These receptors all stem from a girl under three years old in good health and CMV-seronegative.

The V gene is TRBV2, the J gene TRBJ2-7; 10 bases align to TRBD2. The CDR3 has 14 residues. Per the germline V gene, CDR1 is SNHLY and CDR2 is FYNNEI. V gave up 2 bases and J gave up 3 bases; unmatched junction bases: 1. The CDR3 loop is CASSELAGDYEQYF. The CDR3 DNA is TGTGCCAGCAGTGAACTAGCGGGGGACTACGAGCAGTACTTC.

The chain carries TRBV7-9 and TRBJ2-1; 10 bases match TRBD2. This CDR3 comprises 15 residues. V shed 3 bases and J 2 bases; nucleotides not matched to a gene: 1. Germline values: CDR1 SEHNR, CDR2 FQNEAQ (reference sequence). CDR3 DNA: TGTGCCAGCAGCTTGCTAGCGGGAGCCTACAATGAGCAGTTCTTC. Its protein product is CASSLLAGAYNEQFF. Filled out from reference TRBV7-9 and TRBJ2-1, the complete variable domain reads DTGVSQNPRHKITKRGQNVTFRCDPISEHNRLYWYRQTLGQGPEFLTYFQNEAQLEKSRLLSDRFSAERPKGSFSTLEIQRTEQGDSAMYLCASSLLAGAYNEQFFGPGTRLTVL.

V usage is TRBV13 and J usage is TRBJ2-7; D gene unclear. The CDR3 runs to 13 residues. CDR1 and CDR2 from the germline V gene are PRHDT and FYEKMQ (reference sequence). V dropped 5 bases and J dropped 7 bases, with 15 bases sitting between them. The CDR3: CASSMAGLREQYF. The CDR3, as DNA: TGTGCCAGCAGCATGGCAGGTTTAAGAGAGCAGTACTTC.

The chain joins TRBV7-3 to TRBJ2-1, with D uncertain. This CDR3 has 16 residues. Germline lookup yields CDR1 SGHTA and CDR2 FQGTGA. Trimming stripped 2 bases from V and 1 base from J, with 12 bases between. CDR3 nucleotide sequence: TGTGCCAGCAGCTTACTGCCGGGTTCTTCCTACAATGAGCAGTTCTTC. This translates into CASSLLPGSSYNEQFF.

A word on this clone: The junction shows a germline mismatch at one end, possibly a read error. V is TRBV7-7 and J is TRBJ2-7, with D possibly matching TRBD1 (6 bases). The length of the CDR3 is 14 residues. CDR1 SSHAT and CDR2 FNYEAQ come from the germline V gene (reference sequence). The CDR3 sequence is CASSLNTGSYEQYF. CDR3 nucleotide sequence: TGTGCTAGCAGCCTGAACACAGGGAGCTACGAGCAGTACTTC.

V usage is TRBV10-2 and J usage is TRBJ2-3; D call uncertain. The CDR3 is 13 residues long. The V end was cut by 0 bases, the J end by 11 bases, with 12 bases between. Per germline, CDR1 WSHSY and CDR2 SAAADI. The CDR3 DNA reads TGCGCCAGCAGTGAGTCCGGTCTAACCGAGCAGTATTTT. Encoded protein: CASSESGLTEQYF.

In its sample, this clone was seen once. The germline gene is not matched at one end of the junction; a read error may be the cause. V and J are TRBV7-9 and TRBJ2-1; perhaps TRBD1 as D (6 bases). Germline V CDR1 and CDR2: SEHNR, FQNEAQ (reference sequence). This CDR3 comprises 13 residues. CDR3 region: CSSSADGQHEQFF. CDR3 coding DNA: TGTTCCAGCAGCGCCGACGGACAGCATGAGCAGTTCTTC.

The V and J genes are TRBV4-3 and TRBJ2-1; D perhaps matches TRBD1 (5 bases). The CDR3 is 13 residues long. Germline loops: CDR1 LGHNA, CDR2 YSLEER. V gave up 3 bases and J gave up 9 bases, with 12 bases separating them. CDR3 in amino acids: CASSQDNRGEQFF. CDR3 DNA sequence: TGCGCCAGCAGCCAGGATAATAGGGGTGAGCAGTTCTTC.

The chain has TRBV4-1 and TRBJ2-5; TRBD1 agrees at 8 bases. This CDR3 comprises 15 residues. Germline CDR1 reads MGHRA; CDR2 reads YSYEKL. J gave up 5 bases and V 3 bases, and 8 bases lay outside the gene matches. CDR3 DNA: TGCGCCAGCAGCCAGGATGACAGGGGCCGGGAGACCCAGTACTTC. Translation: CASSQDDRGRETQYF.

The CDR3 DNA is TGTGCCAGCAGCAGACGCGGGGATTCTGGAAACACCATATATTTT. Protein product: CASSRRGDSGNTIYF. The chain uses TRBV5-5 and TRBJ1-3; D is unresolved. This CDR3 region has 15 residues. Germline lookup yields CDR1 SGHKS and CDR2 YYEKEE (reference sequence). With 4 bases removed from V and 1 base from J, the gap between germline ends came to 12 bases.

The chain couples TRBV5-6 to TRBJ2-3; 12 bases match TRBD2. The germline CDR1 and CDR2 sequences are SGHDT and YYEEEE. The CDR3 extends over 15 amino acids. The J segment lost 4 bases and the V segment lost 4 bases, leaving 4 bases of the junction unmatched. The DNA for the CDR3 is TGTGCCAGCAGCAAACTAGCGGGGGGCGCAGATACGCAGTATTTT. Protein: CASSKLAGGADTQYF.

V and J are TRBV27 and TRBJ2-4; the match to TRBD1 covers 8 bases. Trimming cost V 5 bases and J 6 bases; bases outside gene matches: 6. Germline V CDR1 and CDR2: MNHEY, SMNVEV (reference sequence). CDR3 size: 14 residues. The CDR3 here is CASSGGQAGNIQYF. Here the CDR3 DNA reads TGTGCCAGCAGTGGGGGACAGGCGGGAAACATTCAGTACTTC.

On this clone itself: This CDR3 is also generated by other DNA sequences in the sample. V and J are TRBV23-1 and TRBJ1-5, with 7 bases matching TRBD1. TRBV23-1 counts as an open reading frame of uncertain function. The length of the CDR3 is 21 residues. With 0 bases clipped from V and 6 bases from J, the junction kept 23 bases outside the gene matches. This CDR3 reads CASSQSDPVGWTGRLCQPQHF. CDR3 sequence (DNA): TGCGCCAGCAGTCAATCGGATCCGGTGGGCTGGACAGGCCGCCTGTGTCAGCCCCAGCATTTT.

V is TRBV5-4 and J is TRBJ1-5, with a weak D call TRBD1 (5 bases). Per the germline V gene, CDR1 is SGHNT and CDR2 is YYREEE (reference sequence). CDR3 length: 14 residues. The germline V and J ends were trimmed by 0 bases and 2 bases, with 6 bases remaining between them. Here the CDR3 DNA reads TGTGCCAGCAGCTTGGCGGGGGGCAATCAGCCCCAGCATTTT. Translated, it gives CASSLAGGNQPQHF.

The chain recombines TRBV6-1 with TRBJ2-3; 8 bases fit TRBD2. V lost 2 bases, J lost 6 bases, and 4 bases stayed unmatched. The CDR3 length is 14 residues. Germline CDR1 and CDR2: MNHNS and SASEGT. The CDR3 nucleotides are TGTGCCAGCAGTGAACAAGCGGGGGATGATACGCAGTATTTT. Residues: CASSEQAGDDTQYF.

J is TRBJ2-5 and V is TRBV5-8; 7 bases map to TRBD2. V was clipped by 0 bases and J by 1 base; unmatched bases: 3. CDR1 is SGHTS and CDR2 is YDEGEE in the germline V gene. This CDR3 comprises 15 residues. The CDR3 here is CASSLERLAQETQYF. DNA of the CDR3: TGTGCCAGCAGCTTGGAGAGACTAGCCCAAGAGACCCAGTACTTC.

For this clone: This specimen includes other DNA sequences encoding the same CDR3. This rearrangement joins TRBV6-1 to TRBJ1-5; D is undetermined. Germline CDR1 and CDR2: MNHNS and SASEGT. Trimming cost V 3 bases and J 2 bases, with 5 bases left between them. CDR3 length equals 13 residues. In nucleotides, the CDR3 is TGTGCCAGCAGTGAGAGGGGCAATCAGCCCCAGCATTTT. Translating gives CASSERGNQPQHF.

V gene TRBV30 combines with J gene TRBJ1-5; possibly TRBD1 for D (6 bases). Trimming shortened V by 2 bases and J by 7 bases, and 12 bases separated the two germline ends. Germline-derived CDR1 and CDR2 are GTSNPN and SVGIG (reference sequence). CDR3 length: 13 amino acids. For the CDR3, the DNA is TGTGCCTGGAGTCGAAACAGGGACCAGCCCCAGCATTTT. This encodes CAWSRNRDQPQHF.

The chain carries TRBV7-9 and TRBJ2-7; no firm D call. Germline values: CDR1 SEHNR, CDR2 FQNEAQ (reference sequence). The CDR3 is 15 residues long. The V end was cut by 1 base, the J end by 0 bases, with 10 bases between. This chain's CDR3 is CASSLDPYSSYEQYF. The CDR3 DNA sequence: TGTGCCAGCAGCTTAGACCCGTACTCCTCCTACGAGCAGTACTTC.

The chain couples TRBV5-1 to TRBJ1-3; possible D gene TRBD1, 5 bases. The germline V and J ends were trimmed by 3 bases and 0 bases, with 10 bases remaining between them. Germline CDR1 is SGHRS and CDR2 is YFSETQ. The CDR3 is 15 residues long. CDR3 DNA sequence: TGCGCCAGCAGCTCCTCGACAGACTCTGGAAACACCATATATTTT. Encoded protein: CASSSSTDSGNTIYF. The full variable domain, in which reference TRBV5-1 and TRBJ1-3 provide the parts outside the CDR3, is KAGVTQTPRYLIKTRGQQVTLSCSPISGHRSVSWYQQTPGQGLQFLFEYFSETQRNKGNFPGRFSGRQFSNSRSEMNVSTLELGDSALYLCASSSSTDSGNTIYFGEGSWLTVV.

This clone was recorded once. The rearrangement joins TRBV19 to TRBJ1-4; D not certain. From germline, CDR1 is LNHDA and CDR2 SQIVND (reference sequence). V dropped 3 bases and J dropped 0 bases, with 11 bases sitting between them. CDR3 length: 16 amino acids. The CDR3 reads CASSIPQVSTNEKLFF. The CDR3 nucleotides are TGTGCCAGTAGTATCCCCCAGGTTTCAACTAATGAAAAACTGTTTTTT.

This clone has only one observation. The V gene is TRBV4-2, the J gene TRBJ2-7; TRBD2 is a possible D gene (6 bases). The length of the CDR3 is 13 residues. Trimming cost V 1 base and J 3 bases, with 7 bases left between them. Germline values: CDR1 LGHNA, CDR2 YNFKEQ. The CDR3 loop is CASSQGLVYEQYF. CDR3 sequence (DNA): TGTGCCAGCAGCCAAGGACTAGTCTACGAGCAGTACTTC.

V is TRBV4-3 and J is TRBJ2-5; 7 bases agree with TRBD2. This CDR3 region has 16 residues. V trimming: 0 bases; J trimming: 5 bases; junction bases outside the gene matches: 9. Per the germline V gene, CDR1 is LGHNA and CDR2 is YSLEER. The CDR3, as DNA: TGCGCCAGCAGCCAAGATGGGGGGGGGTTAGGGGAGACCCAGTACTTC. Translated: CASSQDGGGLGETQYF.

The V gene is TRBV10-2, the J gene TRBJ2-7, with TRBD2 matching over 10 bases. Germline-derived CDR1 and CDR2 are WSHSY and SAAADI. There are 16 residues in the CDR3. The junction had 12 bases not matched to a gene; V was cut back by 8 bases and J by 2 bases. Written as DNA, the CDR3 is TGCGCCAGCGGGGCCAGTCATAGCGGGGGGACCTACGAGCAGTACTTC. It specifies CASGASHSGGTYEQYF.

The chain employs TRBV30 and TRBJ2-3; D remains unclear. Trimming shortened V by 1 base and J by 2 bases, and 25 bases separated the two germline ends. The CDR3 consists of 19 residues. CDR1 and CDR2 from the germline V gene are GTSNPN and SVGIG (reference sequence). This CDR3 is CAWSDFWRNQRWVTDTQYF. In DNA, the CDR3 is TGTGCCTGGAGTGATTTCTGGCGGAACCAGCGTTGGGTCACAGATACGCAGTATTTT.

This clone appeared a few times. The DNA of the CDR3 is TGTGCCAGCAGCTTAGCCCGGGTAAAGAACACTGAAGCTTTCTTT. Translated: CASSLARVKNTEAFF. This rearrangement joins TRBV7-9 to TRBJ1-1; D not certain. Trimming cost V 0 bases and J 1 base, with 9 bases left between them. CDR1 and CDR2 from the germline V gene are SEHNR and FQNEAQ (reference sequence). The CDR3 runs to 15 residues.